This T cell receptor beta chain was documented in a study of T cell responses to AZD1222 COVID-19 vaccine. Regarding the study as a whole: Spike regions recognized by vaccine-associated CD4 TCRs spanned the protein, led by 160-218 and 743-854.

Remarks on this clone: Its antigen is not known.

Trimming shortened V by 1 base and J by 4 bases, and 4 bases separated the two germline ends. Germline loops: CDR1 SGHAT, CDR2 FQNNGV. CDR3 length equals 12 residues. Profiled with immunoSEQ multiplex PCR; TCRdb holds only in-frame clones, not every one. Among 95,000 to 150,000 clones listed, 75% to 90% were seen once. The sequenced sample was peripheral blood, obtained on day 0 of AZD1222 vaccination. V gene TRBV11-2 combines with J gene TRBJ1-2; D not certain. The sequence was obtained from an adult in good health. CDR3 DNA sequence: TGTGCCAGCAGCTTAGGTTTCTATGGCTACACCTTC. Its translation: CASSLGFYGYTF.